This TCR beta chain was identified during a study of CD8 T cells in ankylosing spondylitis. Findings of the study overall: Within ankylosing spondylitis blood, a TCR beta motif made up of seven or eight highly homologous variants appeared to be characteristic.

This clonotype was detected many times. Its antigen is not identified. TCRdb passed the 5' RACE reads through MiXCR, listing each CDR3 protein once. The sample lists some 140,000 distinct CDR3 sequences; roughly 8% were seen once. The CDR3 runs to 17 residues. With 0 bases clipped from V and 1 base from J, the junction kept 8 bases outside the gene matches. Looked up from germline, CDR1 is DFQATT and CDR2 is SNEGSKA (reference sequence). Sequencing was carried out using synovial fluid, either unsorted or a sorted T cell fraction (not recorded which). The chain uses TRBV20-1 and TRBJ2-5; TRBD2 matches 10 bases. The clonotype was recovered from a male donor with ankylosing spondylitis. CDR3: CSARDLHVAGGQETQYF. Here the CDR3 DNA reads TGCAGTGCTAGAGATCTACACGTAGCGGGAGGCCAAGAGACCCAGTACTTC.